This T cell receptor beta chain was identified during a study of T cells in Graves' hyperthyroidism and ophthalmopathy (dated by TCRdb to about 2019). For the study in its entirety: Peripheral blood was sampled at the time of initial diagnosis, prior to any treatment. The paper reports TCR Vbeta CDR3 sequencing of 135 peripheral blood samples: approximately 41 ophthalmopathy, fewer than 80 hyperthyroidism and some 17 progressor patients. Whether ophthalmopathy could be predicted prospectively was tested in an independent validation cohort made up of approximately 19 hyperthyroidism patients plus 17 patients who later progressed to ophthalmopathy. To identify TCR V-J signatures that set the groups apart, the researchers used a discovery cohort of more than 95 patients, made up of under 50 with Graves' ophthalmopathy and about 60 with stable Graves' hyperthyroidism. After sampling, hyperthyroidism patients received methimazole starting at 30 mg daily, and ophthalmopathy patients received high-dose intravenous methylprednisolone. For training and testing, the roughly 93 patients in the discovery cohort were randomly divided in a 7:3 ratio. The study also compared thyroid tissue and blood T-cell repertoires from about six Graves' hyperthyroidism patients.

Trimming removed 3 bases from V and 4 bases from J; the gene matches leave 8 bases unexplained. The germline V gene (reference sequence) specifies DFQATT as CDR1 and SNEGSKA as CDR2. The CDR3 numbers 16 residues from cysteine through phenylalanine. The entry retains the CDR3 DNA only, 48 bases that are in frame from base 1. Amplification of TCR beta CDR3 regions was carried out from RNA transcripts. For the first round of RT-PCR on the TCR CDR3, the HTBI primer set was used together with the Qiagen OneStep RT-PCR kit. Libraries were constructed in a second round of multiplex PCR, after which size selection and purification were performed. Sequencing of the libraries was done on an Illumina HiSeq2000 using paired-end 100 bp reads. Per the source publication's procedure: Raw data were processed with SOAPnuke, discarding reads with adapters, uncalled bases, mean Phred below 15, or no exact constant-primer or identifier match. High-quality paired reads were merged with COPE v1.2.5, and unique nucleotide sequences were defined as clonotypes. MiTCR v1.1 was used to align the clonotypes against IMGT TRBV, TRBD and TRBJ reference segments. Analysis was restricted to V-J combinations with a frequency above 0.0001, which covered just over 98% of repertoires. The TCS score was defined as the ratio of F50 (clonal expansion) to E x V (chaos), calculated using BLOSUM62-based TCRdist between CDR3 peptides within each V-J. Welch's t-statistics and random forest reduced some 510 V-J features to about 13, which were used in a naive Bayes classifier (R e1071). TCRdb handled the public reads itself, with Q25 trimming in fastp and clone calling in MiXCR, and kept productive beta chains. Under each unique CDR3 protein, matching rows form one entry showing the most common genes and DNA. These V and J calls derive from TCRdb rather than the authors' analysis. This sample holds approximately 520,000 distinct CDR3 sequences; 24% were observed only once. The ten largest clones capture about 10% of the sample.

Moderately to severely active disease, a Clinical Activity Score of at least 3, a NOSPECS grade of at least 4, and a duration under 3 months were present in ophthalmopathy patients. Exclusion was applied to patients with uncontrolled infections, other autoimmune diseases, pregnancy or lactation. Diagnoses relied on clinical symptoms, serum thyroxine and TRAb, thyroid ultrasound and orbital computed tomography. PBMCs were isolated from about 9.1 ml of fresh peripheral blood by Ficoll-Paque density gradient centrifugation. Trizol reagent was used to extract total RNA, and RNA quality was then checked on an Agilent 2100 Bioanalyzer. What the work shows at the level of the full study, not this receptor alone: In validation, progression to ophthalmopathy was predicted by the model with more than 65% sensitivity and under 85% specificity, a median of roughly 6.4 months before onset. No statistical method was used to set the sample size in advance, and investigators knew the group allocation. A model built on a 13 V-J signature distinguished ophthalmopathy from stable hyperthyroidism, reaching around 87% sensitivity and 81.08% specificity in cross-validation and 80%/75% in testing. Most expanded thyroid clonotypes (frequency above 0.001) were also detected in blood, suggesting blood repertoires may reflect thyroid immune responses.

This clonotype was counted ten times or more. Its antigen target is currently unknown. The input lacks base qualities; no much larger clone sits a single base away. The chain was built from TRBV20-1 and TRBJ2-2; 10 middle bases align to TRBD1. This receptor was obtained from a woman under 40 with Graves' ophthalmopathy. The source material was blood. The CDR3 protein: CSASKRQGASTGELFF. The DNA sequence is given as TGCAGTGCTAGCAAGAGACAGGGGGCAAGCACCGGGGAGCTGTTTTTT.